This TCR beta chain was obtained from a study of prognosis after radiotherapy for stage I lung cancer. Study-level information: Radiotherapy took the form of SBRT (3 to 5 fractions) with a biologically effective dose of at least 100 Gy. Notes on the study in general: It was reported that patients with metastases and those without them differed in TRBV and TRBJ gene usage.

This clonotype was counted at least ten times. Its antigen is unidentified. The CDR3 contains 11 residues. The germline gives CDR1 GTSNPN, CDR2 SVGIG (reference sequence). V was clipped by 4 bases and J by 8 bases, with 11 bases between them. Amplicons of TCR beta CDR3 were generated from genomic DNA by two-round multiplex PCR. For every TRBV and TRBJ gene, a specific primer was used in first-round PCR. One entry per CDR3 protein, called by TCRdb with MiXCR from the multiplex PCR reads. The table records 20,000 to 25,000 distinct CDR3 sequences, about 34% of them present only once. This TCR was recovered from a donor older than 45 with non-small cell lung cancer. The rearrangement links TRBV30 to TRBJ1-2; D remains ambiguous. The input for sequencing was PBMCs, taken before or after stereotactic body radiation therapy (not recorded which). CDR3 in DNA: TGTGCCTGGAACCGAGGGCTCGGCTACACCTTC. Translation: CAWNRGLGYTF.